The T cell receptor beta chain described here comes from a study of CDR3 diversity in severe acne. Germline V gene lookup returns CDR1 DFQATT and CDR2 SNEGSKA (reference sequence). V lost 5 bases, J lost 9 bases, and 7 bases stayed unmatched. This CDR3 region has 14 residues. TCRdb reprocessed the PCR reads via MiXCR and lists one record per CDR3 protein. The sample has roughly 100,000 distinct CDR3 sequences, 45% to 60% seen once. V and J are TRBV20-1 and TRBJ2-1, with 13 bases matching TRBD2. The source material was blood. The receptor was isolated from a male donor with acne. CDR3 region: CSAFRTSGRGEQFF. CDR3 DNA sequence: TGCAGTGCTTTTCGGACTAGCGGGAGAGGTGAGCAGTTCTTC.